This T cell receptor (beta chain) emerged from a study of blood T cell repertoires in COVID-19. Study-wide background: Samples came from the United States, Italy and Spain, spanning acute and convalescent COVID-19.

V gave up 5 bases and J gave up 1 base; unmatched junction bases: 5. CDR1 is SGDLS and CDR2 is YYNGEE in the germline V gene. This CDR3 has 14 amino acids. Clones were sequenced by immunoSEQ multiplex PCR, and TCRdb holds only the in-frame ones, with some missing. The table includes some 220,000 clones, roughly 81% detected once. This clonotype was sampled from a man aged 50-59 years with acute or convalescent COVID-19. The chain employs TRBV9 and TRBJ2-7; TRBD1 agrees at 8 bases. Sequenced sample: peripheral blood. As DNA, the CDR3 is TGTGCCAGCAGTGGGACAGGACCTTCCTACGAGCAGTACTTC. Translated: CASSGTGPSYEQYF.